Listed below are T cell receptor beta chains from one sample, sequenced in a study of somatic mutations in cytotoxic T cells in rheumatoid arthritis. Measured with immunoSEQ multiplex PCR; TCRdb has only the in-frame clones, and not every one. The data hold more than 20,000 clones, with around 84% observed a single time. The sample consisted of CD8+ T cells sorted from blood. The receptors were gathered from a woman aged 45-60 years in good health. Both conserved end residues are part of each CDR3. D genes are given only for firm matches. Clone size is stated in some rows and not others, as once, few, many or a class when expanded.

clone_size	v_call	j_call	d_call	cdr3_aa	cdr3_nt
.	TRBV19	TRBJ2-1	.	CASSIFLRDEQFF	TGTGCCAGTAGTATATTTCTCCGCGATGAGCAGTTCTTC
.	TRBV27	TRBJ2-1	.	CASSLGDRVTLYNEQFF	TGTGCCAGCAGTTTAGGGGACCGTGTTACACTTTACAATGAGCAGTTCTTC
.	TRBV29-1	TRBJ1-2	.	CSVPNRDGDRGYGYTF	TGCAGCGTACCAAACAGGGACGGGGACCGGGGTTATGGCTACACCTTC
.	TRBV9	TRBJ2-1	TRBD2	CASSVVSASGAYEQFF	TGTGCCAGCAGCGTAGTCTCGGCTAGCGGGGCTTATGAGCAGTTCTTC
.	TRBV7-9	TRBJ2-5	TRBD2	CASSHPLAGGLQETQYF	TGTGCCAGCAGCCACCCGCTAGCGGGGGGCTTACAAGAGACCCAGTACTTC
.	TRBV28	TRBJ1-6	TRBD1	CASSFAYRGNSPLHF	TGTGCCAGCAGTTTCGCCTACAGGGGTAATTCACCCCTCCACTTT
.	TRBV6-5	TRBJ2-5	TRBD2	CASSYTSGGAETQYF	TGTGCCAGCAGTTACACTAGCGGGGGGGCCGAGACCCAGTACTTC
.	TRBV7-9	TRBJ1-1	TRBD1	CASSLVWTGMYTEAFF	TGTGCCAGCAGCTTAGTTTGGACAGGGATGTACACTGAAGCTTTCTTT
.	TRBV28	TRBJ1-1	TRBD1	CASSRPLGQENEAFF	TGTGCCAGCAGTCGGCCCCTCGGACAGGAAAATGAAGCTTTCTTT
.	TRBV15	TRBJ2-1	TRBD1	CATSRDQQGTLQPYNEQFF	TGTGCCACCAGCAGAGATCAACAGGGGACCCTCCAACCCTACAATGAGCAGTTCTTC
few	TRBV29-1	TRBJ1-1	.	CSVVPREKSEAFF	TGCAGCGTTGTCCCGCGAGAGAAGAGTGAAGCTTTCTTT
once	TRBV5-4	TRBJ1-1	.	CASSSLAGGRTEAFF	TGTGCCAGCAGCTCCCTCGCCGGGGGTAGGACTGAAGCTTTCTTT
.	TRBV15	TRBJ2-7	.	CATSGALYEQYF	TGTGCCACCAGTGGGGCGCTCTACGAGCAGTACTTC
.	TRBV6-5	TRBJ1-1	.	CASRITANTEAFF	TGTGCCAGCAGAATAACAGCGAACACTGAAGCTTTCTTT
once	TRBV11-2	TRBJ2-1	.	CASSLQEQFF	TGTGCCAGCAGCTTGCAAGAGCAGTTCTTC
.	TRBV2	TRBJ2-6	.	CASTWTLSGANVLTF	TGTGCCAGCACCTGGACACTATCTGGGGCCAACGTCCTGACTTTC
few	TRBV9	TRBJ1-4	.	CASSPETDPYEKLFF	TGTGCCAGCAGCCCCGAGACAGACCCTTATGAAAAACTGTTTTTT
.	TRBV18	TRBJ1-1	.	CASSPAGVNTEAFF	TGTGCCAGCTCACCAGCAGGGGTTAACACTGAAGCTTTCTTT
.	TRBV29-1	TRBJ1-2	.	CSVEDYTDYGYTF	TGCAGCGTTGAAGATTATACGGACTATGGCTACACCTTC
few	TRBV27	TRBJ1-2	TRBD1	CASSLRSGTGVDYGYTF	TGTGCCAGCAGTTTAAGATCGGGGACAGGGGTCGACTATGGCTACACCTTC
.	TRBV28	TRBJ2-3	.	CASRRLVIGPDTQYF	TGTGCCAGCAGACGTCTGGTGATTGGGCCAGATACGCAGTATTTT
.	TRBV7-8	TRBJ2-7	TRBD2	CASREVTSGGVYEQYF	TGTGCCAGCAGGGAAGTTACTAGCGGGGGTGTCTACGAGCAGTACTTC
.	TRBV29-1	TRBJ2-3	.	CSAIGGTDTQYF	TGCAGTGCCATAGGAGGCACAGATACGCAGTATTTT
.	TRBV6-6	TRBJ1-5	.	CASRGLGLLGAQHF	TGTGCCAGCAGGGGGCTCGGACTCTTGGGAGCCCAGCATTTT
.	TRBV19	TRBJ1-2	.	CASTLAGGADGYTF	TGTGCCAGTACACTCGCTGGGGGGGCGGATGGCTACACCTTC
once	TRBV4-1	TRBJ2-3	TRBD2	CASSQEWGGDTQYF	TGCGCCAGCAGCCAAGAGTGGGGGGGGGATACGCAGTATTTT
.	TRBV6-5	TRBJ2-7	.	CASSTGAGASYF	TGTGCCAGCAGCACCGGGGCGGGGGCCTCCTATTTC
.	TRBV5-6	TRBJ2-3	TRBD1	CASSMGDRVSLDTQYF	TGTGCCAGCAGCATGGGGGACAGGGTTTCGCTAGATACGCAGTATTTT